One sample yielded the 31 T cell receptor beta chains listed below, sequenced in a study of cytomegalovirus exposure and HLA in healthy donors (dated by TCRdb to 2015 to 2018). The method was the immunoSEQ multiplex PCR assay. TCRdb took over this immuneACCESS table, retaining in-frame rearrangements with V and J assigned. Such tables are incomplete; in checked studies, under half of the missing clones stem from an unresolved V gene, and the remainder is unexplained. The sample table shows tens of thousands of clones, and over 85% are seen once. Jointly, the top ten make up around 4.5% of the sample. The source material was PBMCs. Receptors were obtained from a man between 18 and 29 years old in good health and CMV-seropositive.

The chain has TRBV7-9 and TRBJ2-5; 7 bases align to TRBD1. V shed 5 bases, J shed 1 base, and the junction held 7 bases outside the gene matches. CDR3 length: 15 amino acids. The germline gives CDR1 SEHNR, CDR2 FQNEAQ (reference sequence). The CDR3 here is CASSPRTGGQETQYF. The CDR3 DNA reads as TGTGCCAGCAGCCCCCGGACAGGCGGCCAAGAGACCCAGTACTTC.

CDR3 residues: CASSQAGQGNEKLFF. The CDR3 nucleotides read TGCGCCAGCAGCCAAGCGGGACAGGGGAATGAAAAACTGTTTTTT. The chain recombines TRBV4-1 with TRBJ1-4, with 10 bases identical to TRBD1. This CDR3 contains 15 residues. Per germline, CDR1 MGHRA and CDR2 YSYEKL. The V and J ends lost 1 base and 5 bases, in that order; junction bases with no gene match: 1.

This chain connects TRBV11-2 to TRBJ2-1, with 7 bases lining up with TRBD2. Germline V CDR1 and CDR2: SGHAT, FQNNGV. The CDR3 runs to 17 residues. After removal of 0 bases from V and 0 bases from J, the junction contained 5 bases not matched to a gene. CDR3 amino acids: CASSLELATSSYNEQFF. CDR3 DNA: TGTGCCAGCAGCTTAGAACTAGCGACTAGCTCCTACAATGAGCAGTTCTTC.

The rearrangement joins TRBV7-2 to TRBJ2-5, with D perhaps TRBD1 (7 bases). Looked up from germline, CDR1 is SGHTA and CDR2 is FQGNSA. The ends were cut back, 5 bases at V and 4 bases at J, with 17 bases in the middle. The CDR3 consists of 15 residues. The DNA for the CDR3 is TGTGCCAGCAGCCCAGGGGGTGGAGGGAGAGAGACCCAGTACTTC. Translation gives CASSPGGGGRETQYF.

The V gene is TRBV4-1, the J gene TRBJ2-7, with 7 bases fitting TRBD2. The junction had 10 bases not matched to a gene; V was cut back by 0 bases and J by 2 bases. Germline values: CDR1 MGHRA, CDR2 YSYEKL. The CDR3 has 17 residues. The CDR3 coding sequence is TGCGCCAGCAGCCAAGATCCAGGAAGCGGGGATACCTACGAGCAGTACTTC. Translation gives CASSQDPGSGDTYEQYF.

This chain uses TRBV9 with TRBJ1-6; 8 bases line up with TRBD1. Looked up from germline, CDR1 is SGDLS and CDR2 is YYNGEE. The CDR3 consists of 15 residues. With 4 bases clipped from V and 7 bases from J, the junction kept 7 bases outside the gene matches. Written as DNA, the CDR3 is TGTGCCAGCAGCACAACGACAGGGGCCAATTCACCCCTCCACTTT. It codes for CASSTTTGANSPLHF.

The rearrangement links TRBV5-4 to TRBJ2-7, with TRBD2 identical over 7 bases. After removal of 3 bases from V and 5 bases from J, the junction contained 11 bases not matched to a gene. CDR1 is SGHNT and CDR2 is YYREEE in the germline V gene (reference sequence). This CDR3 has 15 amino acids. Here the CDR3 reads CASSWASGYVDEQYF. The CDR3 coding sequence is TGTGCCAGCAGCTGGGCTAGCGGTTACGTGGACGAGCAGTACTTC.

The genes are TRBV10-3 and TRBJ2-5; 8 bases are a match to TRBD2. This CDR3 has 14 residues. The J segment lost 5 bases and the V segment lost 2 bases, leaving 4 bases of the junction unmatched. CDR1 is ENHRY and CDR2 is SYGVKD in the germline V gene. In DNA, the CDR3 is TGTGCCATCAGTGAGCTTGGGACTAGGGAGACCCAGTACTTC. This gives the protein CAISELGTRETQYF.

The V call is TRBV28, the J call TRBJ1-2, with 7 positions matching TRBD1. The CDR3 totals 14 residues. CDR1 and CDR2 (germline): MDHEN, SYDVKM. The J segment lost 3 bases and the V segment lost 5 bases, leaving 6 bases of the junction unmatched. The CDR3, as DNA: TGTGCCAGCAGTATGACAGGGACCTACTATGGCTACACCTTC. Its translation is CASSMTGTYYGYTF.

The gene calls are TRBV18 and TRBJ1-3, with no clear D. The V gene's germline CDR1 is KGHSH and CDR2 LQKENI. The CDR3 consists of 15 residues. Trimming left V 2 bases short and J 4 bases short, with 12 bases between. CDR3 amino acids: CASSPGAGSGNTIYF. The CDR3 coding sequence is TGTGCCAGCTCACCAGGAGCGGGGTCCGGAAACACCATATATTTT. The variable domain in full, completed from reference TRBV18 and TRBJ1-3, reads NAGVMQNPRHLVRRRGQEARLRCSPMKGHSHVYWYRQLPEEGLKFMVYLQKENIIDESGMPKERFSAEFPKEGPSILRIQQVVRGDSAAYFCASSPGAGSGNTIYFGEGSWLTVV.

The rearrangement joins TRBV4-1 to TRBJ2-2; 8 nucleotides agree with TRBD2. V shed 4 bases, J shed 4 bases, and the junction held 11 bases outside the gene matches. CDR3 size: 17 residues. Germline loops: CDR1 MGHRA, CDR2 YSYEKL. The chain's CDR3 is CASSLRSSGSTTGELFF. The CDR3 DNA follows: TGCGCCAGCAGCCTAAGATCGAGCGGGAGTACCACCGGGGAGCTGTTTTTT.

The chain couples TRBV5-8 to TRBJ1-3; D is undetermined. This CDR3 has 15 residues. The V gene's germline CDR1 is SGHTS and CDR2 YDEGEE. With 0 bases removed from V and 4 bases from J, the gap between germline ends came to 11 bases. As DNA, the CDR3 is TGTGCCAGCAGCTTGGTTCTGCTACGAGGAAACACCATATATTTT. This codes for CASSLVLLRGNTIYF.

The V and J genes are TRBV7-9 and TRBJ2-1; unclear D gene. CDR3 size: 11 residues. Trimming stripped 4 bases from V and 6 bases from J, with 4 bases between. Germline V gene data show CDR1 as SEHNR and CDR2 as FQNEAQ (reference sequence). The CDR3 loop reads CASSSLNEQFF. The CDR3 coding sequence is TGTGCCAGCAGCTCCCTCAATGAGCAGTTCTTC.

V is TRBV7-9 and J is TRBJ1-1; the match to TRBD1 covers 8 bases. V was pared by 4 bases and J by 8 bases, with 9 bases of the junction left unmatched. CDR1 and CDR2 (germline): SEHNR, FQNEAQ (reference sequence). The CDR3 totals 14 residues. The CDR3 DNA is TGTGCCAGCAGCTCCTTTGACAGGGGCCGAGAAGCTTTCTTT. Translation gives CASSSFDRGREAFF.

The gene calls are TRBV9 and TRBJ1-1, with D hard to call. CDR3 length equals 14 residues. V lost 2 bases, J lost 3 bases, and 11 bases lay in between. Looked up from germline, CDR1 is SGDLS and CDR2 is YYNGEE. CDR3 sequence (DNA): TGTGCCAGCAGCGTCCTAGCTTCGGACACTGAAGCTTTCTTT. The encoded protein is CASSVLASDTEAFF.

This chain joins TRBV27 and TRBJ2-7; the match to TRBD2 covers 7 bases. Per germline, CDR1 MNHEY and CDR2 SMNVEV (reference sequence). The length of the CDR3 is 17 residues. The ends lost 1 base at V and 5 bases at J; junction bases unmatched: 14. CDR3 in amino acids: CASSLFYPGGSRHEQYF. The CDR3 region has the DNA TGTGCCAGCAGTTTATTTTATCCGGGCGGGAGTCGACACGAGCAGTACTTC.

The V call is TRBV29-1, the J call TRBJ2-1, with 11 nucleotides matching TRBD1. The V segment lost 7 bases and the J segment 3 bases; nucleotides outside the gene matches: 5. Germline lookup yields CDR1 SQVTM and CDR2 ANQGSEA. The CDR3 covers 14 residues. The CDR3: CSARTGGGYNEQFF. DNA of the CDR3: TGCAGCGCCAGGACAGGGGGCGGCTACAATGAGCAGTTCTTC.

The chain has TRBV28 and TRBJ2-7; TRBD1 is a possible D gene (5 bases). The germline V and J ends were trimmed by 4 bases and 5 bases, with 30 bases remaining between them. Per germline, CDR1 MDHEN and CDR2 SYDVKM. There are 19 residues in the CDR3. The CDR3 region has the DNA TGTGCCAGCAGTTCCCCCTTAACAGGTTATGCCAGTTTGCCGCACGAGCAGTACTTC. Translating it yields CASSSPLTGYASLPHEQYF.

The rearrangement joins TRBV6-4 to TRBJ2-7; 7 nucleotides align to TRBD2. The CDR3 covers 14 residues. CDR1 and CDR2 from the germline V gene are MRHNA and SNTAGT. V was clipped by 7 bases and J by 2 bases; unmatched bases: 8. As DNA, the CDR3 is TGTGCCAGCAATGGTAAGGGGACTACCTACGAGCAGTACTTC. It translates to CASNGKGTTYEQYF.

The chain uses TRBV30 and TRBJ2-1; no reliable D call. The V end lost 0 bases, the J end lost 0 bases, and 6 bases lay between the germline ends. The CDR3 is 14 residues long. CDR1 is GTSNPN and CDR2 is SVGIG in the germline V gene (reference sequence). The CDR3: CAWSVANSYNEQFF. CDR3 DNA: TGTGCCTGGAGTGTTGCGAACTCCTACAATGAGCAGTTCTTC.

The chain employs TRBV11-3 and TRBJ2-7, with TRBD1 as a possible D gene (6 bases). This CDR3 comprises 14 residues. The germline V gene encodes CDR1 SGHNT and CDR2 YENEEA. With 6 bases removed from V and 0 bases from J, the gap between germline ends came to 12 bases. CDR3 residues: CASSPGASSYEQYF. In DNA form, the CDR3 reads TGTGCCAGCAGTCCAGGGGCCAGCTCCTACGAGCAGTACTTC. Combining the CDR3 with reference TRBV11-3 and TRBJ2-7 gives the whole variable domain EAGVVQSPRYKIIEKKQPVAFWCNPISGHNTLYWYLQNLGQGPELLIRYENEEAVDDSQLPKDRFSAERLKGVDSTLKIQPAELGDSAVYLCASSPGASSYEQYFGPGTRLTVT.

This clone is a singleton in its sample. V is TRBV28 and J is TRBJ2-7; 10 positions match TRBD2. With V trimmed by 6 bases and J by 7 bases, 9 bases remained unmatched. The CDR3 totals 14 residues. Germline V gives CDR1 MDHEN, CDR2 SYDVKM. CDR3 sequence reads: CASSRAGTSVEQYF. In DNA form, the CDR3 reads TGTGCCAGCAGCAGGGCCGGGACTAGCGTAGAGCAGTACTTC.

The genes are TRBV15 and TRBJ2-7; maybe TRBD2 (6 bases). This CDR3 spans 15 amino acids. Between the trimmed V and J ends, which lost 3 bases and 3 bases, there was a span of 15 bases. Germline-derived CDR1 and CDR2 are LNHNV and YYDKDF (reference sequence). CDR3 amino acids: CATSRTRDSFYEQYF. The CDR3, as DNA: TGTGCCACCAGCAGGACCCGGGACTCTTTCTACGAGCAGTACTTC.

The rearrangement uses TRBV4-2 and TRBJ1-2; TRBD1 is a possible D gene (6 bases). Trimming removed 0 bases from V and 5 bases from J, with 16 bases in between. Germline loops: CDR1 LGHNA, CDR2 YNFKEQ. This CDR3 comprises 16 residues. CDR3 sequence: CASSQDLLGAWYGYTF. The CDR3 coding sequence is TGTGCCAGCAGCCAAGATCTCCTGGGGGCTTGGTATGGCTACACCTTC.

CDR3 protein: CAWSVTHIQETQYF. The CDR3 nucleotides read TGTGCCTGGAGTGTAACCCACATCCAAGAGACCCAGTACTTC. The V gene is TRBV30, the J gene TRBJ2-5; no reliable D call. CDR3 size: 14 residues. Germline V lookup: CDR1 GTSNPN, CDR2 SVGIG (reference sequence). V was trimmed by 0 bases and J by 1 base, leaving 9 bases between them.

The J gene is TRBJ2-7, the V gene TRBV28; D might be TRBD1 (5 bases). This CDR3 contains 15 residues. The V end lost 3 bases, the J end lost 0 bases, and 12 bases lay between the germline ends. Germline V lookup: CDR1 MDHEN, CDR2 SYDVKM. CDR3 region: CASSLVQGPSYEQYF. CDR3 sequence (DNA): TGTGCCAGCAGTTTGGTGCAGGGTCCCTCCTACGAGCAGTACTTC.

This chain joins TRBV27 and TRBJ2-4; no clear D gene. Trimming pared 4 bases from V and 6 bases from J, leaving 4 bases between. The CDR3 is 11 residues long. From germline, CDR1 is MNHEY and CDR2 SMNVEV (reference sequence). The CDR3 DNA reads TGTGCCAGCAGTTCTAGAAACATTCAGTACTTC. Protein product: CASSSRNIQYF.

V gene TRBV10-1 combines with J gene TRBJ2-1; 8 nucleotides agree with TRBD2. Per germline, CDR1 WNHNN and CDR2 SYGVQD (reference sequence). The junction had 7 bases not matched to a gene; V was cut back by 2 bases and J by 1 base. CDR3 size: 17 residues. CDR3 nucleotides: TGCGCCAGCAGTGAGCTGGTCCGGGAGGGGTCCTACAATGAGCAGTTCTTC. Translation: CASSELVREGSYNEQFF.

The genes are TRBV9 and TRBJ2-7; 7 bases line up with TRBD1. Germline assignment: CDR1 SGDLS and CDR2 YYNGEE. Unmatched junction bases numbered 13, after V lost 4 bases and J lost 3 bases. CDR3 size: 16 residues. Here the CDR3 reads CASSPRDSLGVYEQYF. CDR3 DNA: TGTGCCAGCAGCCCCAGGGACAGCCTAGGCGTCTACGAGCAGTACTTC.

This chain joins TRBV7-9 and TRBJ1-1, with D uncertain. The CDR3 has 13 amino acids. Trimming removed 7 bases at V and 4 bases at J, with 13 bases between. The germline V gene encodes CDR1 SEHNR and CDR2 FQNEAQ (reference sequence). The CDR3, as DNA: TGTGCCAGCACCCAAGCTACCTTCACTGAAGCTTTCTTT. Its protein is CASTQATFTEAFF. Using reference TRBV7-9 and TRBJ1-1 for the parts outside the CDR3, the full variable domain is DTGVSQNPRHKITKRGQNVTFRCDPISEHNRLYWYRQTLGQGPEFLTYFQNEAQLEKSRLLSDRFSAERPKGSFSTLEIQRTEQGDSAMYLCASTQATFTEAFFGQGTRLTVV.

CDR3 protein: CAANGRDSGATYEQYF. The CDR3 DNA is TGTGCCGCTAATGGGCGAGATAGCGGGGCAACCTACGAGCAGTACTTC. The V call is TRBV10-3, the J call TRBJ2-7; 8 bases align to TRBD2. The CDR3 consists of 16 residues. J gave up 2 bases and V 11 bases, and 17 bases lay outside the gene matches. From germline, CDR1 is ENHRY and CDR2 SYGVKD.